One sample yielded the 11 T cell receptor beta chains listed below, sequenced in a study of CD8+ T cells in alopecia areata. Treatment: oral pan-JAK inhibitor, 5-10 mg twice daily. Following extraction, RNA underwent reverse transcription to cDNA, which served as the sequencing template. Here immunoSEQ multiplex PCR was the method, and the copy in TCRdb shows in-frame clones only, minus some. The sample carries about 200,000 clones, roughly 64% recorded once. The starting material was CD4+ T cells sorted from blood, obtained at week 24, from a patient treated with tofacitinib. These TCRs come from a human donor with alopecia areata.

In nucleotides, the CDR3 is TGCGCCAGCAGCCAAGGAGACAGGGACAATGAGCAGTTCTTC. It is translated as CASSQGDRDNEQFF. The rearrangement uses TRBV4-3 and TRBJ2-1, with 7 bases identical to TRBD1. The CDR3 is made up of 14 amino acids. Germline V gene sequence: CDR1 LGHNA, CDR2 YSLEER. The ends lost 1 base at V and 5 bases at J; junction bases unmatched: 2.

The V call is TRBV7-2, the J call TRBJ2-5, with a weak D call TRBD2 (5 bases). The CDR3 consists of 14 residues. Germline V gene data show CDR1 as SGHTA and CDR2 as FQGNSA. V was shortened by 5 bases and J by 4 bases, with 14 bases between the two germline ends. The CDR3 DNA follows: TGTGCCAGCAGCCCAGGACTTTTGGGAGAGACCCAGTACTTC. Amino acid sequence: CASSPGLLGETQYF.

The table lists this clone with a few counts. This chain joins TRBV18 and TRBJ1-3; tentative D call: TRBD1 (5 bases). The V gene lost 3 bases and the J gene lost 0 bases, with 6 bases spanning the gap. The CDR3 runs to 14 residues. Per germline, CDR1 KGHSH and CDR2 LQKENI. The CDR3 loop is CASSPDNSGNTIYF. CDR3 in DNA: TGTGCCAGCTCACCGGACAACTCTGGAAACACCATATATTTT.

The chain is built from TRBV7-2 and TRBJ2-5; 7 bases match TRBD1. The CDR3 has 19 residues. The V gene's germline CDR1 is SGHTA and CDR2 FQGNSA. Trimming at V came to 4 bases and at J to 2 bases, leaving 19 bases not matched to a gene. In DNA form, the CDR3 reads TGTGCCAGCAGCTCGTCTCCCGACACGGACAGGATAAGACAAGAGACCCAGTACTTC. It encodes CASSSSPDTDRIRQETQYF.

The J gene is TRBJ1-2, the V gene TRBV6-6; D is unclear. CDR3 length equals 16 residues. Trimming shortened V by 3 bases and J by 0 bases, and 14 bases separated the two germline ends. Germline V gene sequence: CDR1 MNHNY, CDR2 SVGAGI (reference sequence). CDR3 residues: CASSYAAGGPNYGYTF. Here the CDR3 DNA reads TGTGCCAGCAGTTATGCAGCCGGAGGTCCTAACTATGGCTACACCTTC.

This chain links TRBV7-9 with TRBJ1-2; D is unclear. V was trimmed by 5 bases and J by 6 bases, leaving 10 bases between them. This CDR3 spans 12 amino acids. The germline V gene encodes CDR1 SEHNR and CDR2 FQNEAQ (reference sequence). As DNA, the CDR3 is TGTGCCAGCAGCGTATTCGTACATGGCTACACCTTC. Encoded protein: CASSVFVHGYTF.

Here the CDR3 reads CASSLSASGPQETQYF. CDR3 DNA: TGCGCCAGCAGCTTGTCAGCTAGCGGGCCGCAAGAGACCCAGTACTTC. The chain joins TRBV5-1 to TRBJ2-5, with 8 nucleotides matching TRBD2. Germline-derived CDR1 and CDR2 are SGHRS and YFSETQ. V shed 1 base and J 2 bases; nucleotides not matched to a gene: 7. The CDR3 length is 16 residues.

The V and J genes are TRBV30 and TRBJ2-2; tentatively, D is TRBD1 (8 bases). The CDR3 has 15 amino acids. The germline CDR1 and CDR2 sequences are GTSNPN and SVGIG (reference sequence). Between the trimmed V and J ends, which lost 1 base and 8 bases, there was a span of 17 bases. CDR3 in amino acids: CAWSAPDREGGELFF. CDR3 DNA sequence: TGTGCCTGGAGTGCCCCGGACAGGGAGGGGGGGGAGCTGTTTTTT. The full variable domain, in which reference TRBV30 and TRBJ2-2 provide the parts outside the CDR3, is SQTIHQWPATLVQPVGSPLSLECTVEGTSNPNLYWYRQAAGRGLQLLFYSVGIGQISSEVPQNLSASRPQDRQFILSSKKLLLSDSGFYLCAWSAPDREGGELFFGEGSRLTVL.

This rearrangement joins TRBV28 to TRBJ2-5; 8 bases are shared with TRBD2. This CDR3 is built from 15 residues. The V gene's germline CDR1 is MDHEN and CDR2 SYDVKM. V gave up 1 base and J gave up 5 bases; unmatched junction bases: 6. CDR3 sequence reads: CASSLFRGGEETQYF. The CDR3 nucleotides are TGTGCCAGCAGTTTATTCCGGGGGGGTGAGGAGACCCAGTACTTC.

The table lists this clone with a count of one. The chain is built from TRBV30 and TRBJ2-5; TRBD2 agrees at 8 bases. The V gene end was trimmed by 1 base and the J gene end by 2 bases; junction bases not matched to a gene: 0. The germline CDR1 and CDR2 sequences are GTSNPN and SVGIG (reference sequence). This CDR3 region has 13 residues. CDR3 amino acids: CAWSGLAQETQYF. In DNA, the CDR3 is TGTGCCTGGAGTGGACTAGCGCAAGAGACCCAGTACTTC.

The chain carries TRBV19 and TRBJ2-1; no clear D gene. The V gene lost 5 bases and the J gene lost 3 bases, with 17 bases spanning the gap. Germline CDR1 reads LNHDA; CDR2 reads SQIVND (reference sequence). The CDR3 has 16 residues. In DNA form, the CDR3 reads TGTGCCAGTAGTTCGAACGGGCGTCGGAGCTACAATGAGCAGTTCTTC. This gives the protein CASSSNGRRSYNEQFF. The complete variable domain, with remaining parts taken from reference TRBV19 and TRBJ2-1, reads DGGITQSPKYLFRKEGQNVTLSCEQNLNHDAMYWYRQDPGQGLRLIYYSQIVNDFQKGDIAEGYSVSREKKESFPLTVTSAQKNPTAFYLCASSSNGRRSYNEQFFGPGTRLTVL.